This T cell receptor beta chain was recovered during a study of blood T cell repertoires in COVID-19 (dated by TCRdb to between 2020 and 2021). About the full investigation: Collaborator samples came from the United States, Italy and Spain and covered acute and convalescent phases of COVID-19. Nearly every sample came with metadata listing a de-identified subject ID, COVID-19 status, age in years and sex. HLA class I and class II types, where available, came from metadata supplied by the sample provider rather than from assay-based typing. The dataset comprised deeply sampled blood TCRbeta repertoires from subjects exposed to, actively infected with, or recovered from COVID-19. The prospective study material was composed of cDNA or gDNA derived from T cells, B-cell-depleted T cells, or PBMCs. The samples were drawn from the first 160 participants of the ongoing ImmuneRACE study and from 1,254 subjects provided by 6 global collaborators. The repertoires were released in a freely available public database meant as a resource for research on the immune response to SARS-CoV-2.

Results and caveats for the whole study, not just this receptor: The quantity of clinical and demographic metadata differed by source and by participant and was supplied without curation.

Remarks on this clone: What this receptor recognizes is not known. It has no much larger one-base neighbor in the sample; base qualities were not kept.

TCRbeta CDR3 regions were amplified from genomic DNA by means of the immunoSEQ Assay, a bias-controlled multiplex PCR. The published analysis was carried out like this. Nucleated cell counts per sample were estimated from amplification of reference gene primers within the assay. To quantify the absolute abundance of each unique TCRbeta CDR3 rearrangement, sequence reads were collapsed and filtered. Productive Simpson clonality was computed per sample as the square root of Simpson's diversity index over productive rearrangements. TCRdb limited this immuneACCESS table to in-frame rearrangements with V and J called. A share of clones is missing; checked studies link under half to unresolved V genes, and the rest is unexplained. V, J and clone size were drawn from that table, and D and trimming were deduced from the DNA. The sample table records fewer than 350,000 clones; roughly 86% of these occur just once. The top ten constitute about 8.7% of the sample.

Whole blood was collected in K2EDTA tubes by collaborating institutions according to the institutions' own protocols. For TCRbeta analysis, collaborator samples were shipped as frozen whole blood, as isolated PBMCs, or as DNA extracted from either sample type. The sample taken for sequencing was peripheral blood. This TCR was recovered from a man aged 35-49 years with active or convalescent COVID-19.

The DNA is TGTGCCAGCAGCTTGCGCAGGGGTTATCAGCCCCAGCATTTT. It specifies CASSLRRGYQPQHF. This chain joins TRBV5-6 to TRBJ1-5; a tentative D call is TRBD1 (6 bases match). Reading from cysteine to phenylalanine, the CDR3 counts 14 amino acids. Only the CDR3 DNA is retained, 42 bases long and in frame from the first base. The V and J ends are trimmed by 1 base and 5 bases, leaving 10 bases between them. The germline V gene specifies SGHDT as CDR1 and YYEEEE as CDR2.